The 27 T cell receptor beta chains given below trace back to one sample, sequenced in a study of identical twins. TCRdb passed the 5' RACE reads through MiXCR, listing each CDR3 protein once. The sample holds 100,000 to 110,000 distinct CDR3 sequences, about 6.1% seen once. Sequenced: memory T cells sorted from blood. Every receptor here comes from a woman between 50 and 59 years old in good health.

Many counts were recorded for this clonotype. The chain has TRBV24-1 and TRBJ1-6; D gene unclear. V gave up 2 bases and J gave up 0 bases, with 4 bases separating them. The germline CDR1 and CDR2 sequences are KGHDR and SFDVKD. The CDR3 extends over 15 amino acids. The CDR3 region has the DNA TGTGCCACCAGTGATTCGAGCTCCTATAATTCACCCCTCCACTTT. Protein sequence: CATSDSSSYNSPLHF.

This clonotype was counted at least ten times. The CDR3 spells CASSLDGTAEAFF. The CDR3 nucleotides are TGTGCCAGCAGCTTAGATGGGACAGCTGAAGCTTTCTTT. The chain has TRBV7-9 and TRBJ1-1, with 7 bases aligning to TRBD1. This CDR3 is 13 amino acids long. Germline V gene data show CDR1 as SEHNR and CDR2 as FQNEAQ (reference sequence). The V and J ends lost 1 base and 6 bases, in that order; junction bases with no gene match: 2.

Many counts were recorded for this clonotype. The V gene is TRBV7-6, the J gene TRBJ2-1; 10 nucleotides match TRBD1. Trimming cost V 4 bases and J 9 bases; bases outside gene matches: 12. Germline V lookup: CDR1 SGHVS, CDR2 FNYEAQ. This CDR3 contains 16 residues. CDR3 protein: CASSSGTGDTHGEQFF. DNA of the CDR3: TGTGCCAGCAGCTCCGGGACAGGGGACACACACGGTGAGCAGTTCTTC.

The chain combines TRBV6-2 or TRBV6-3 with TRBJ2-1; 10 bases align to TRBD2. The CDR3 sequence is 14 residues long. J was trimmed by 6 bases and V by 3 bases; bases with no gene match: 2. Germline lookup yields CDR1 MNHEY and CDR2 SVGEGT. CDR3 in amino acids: CASSYSGRFNEQFF. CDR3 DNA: TGTGCCAGCAGTTATAGCGGGAGGTTCAATGAGCAGTTCTTC.

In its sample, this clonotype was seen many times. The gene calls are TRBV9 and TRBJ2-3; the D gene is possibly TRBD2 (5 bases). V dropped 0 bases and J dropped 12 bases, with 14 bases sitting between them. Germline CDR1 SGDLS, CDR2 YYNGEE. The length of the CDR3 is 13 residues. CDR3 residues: CASSVEDSVYQYF. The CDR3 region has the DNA TGTGCCAGCAGCGTAGAGGACTCCGTTTATCAGTATTTT.

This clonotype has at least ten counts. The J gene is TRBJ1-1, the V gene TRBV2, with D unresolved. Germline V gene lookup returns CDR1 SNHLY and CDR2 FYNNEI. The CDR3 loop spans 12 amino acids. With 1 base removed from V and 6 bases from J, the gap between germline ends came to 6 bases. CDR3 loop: CASSEGWAEAFF. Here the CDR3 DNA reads TGTGCCAGCAGTGAAGGCTGGGCTGAAGCTTTCTTT.

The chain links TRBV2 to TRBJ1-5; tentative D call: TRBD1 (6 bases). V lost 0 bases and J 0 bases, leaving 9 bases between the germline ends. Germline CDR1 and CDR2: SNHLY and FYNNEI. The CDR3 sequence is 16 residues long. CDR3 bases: TGTGCCAGCAGTGAAGCATGGACAGATAGCAATCAGCCCCAGCATTTT. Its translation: CASSEAWTDSNQPQHF. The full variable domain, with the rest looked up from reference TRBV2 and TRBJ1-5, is EPEVTQTPSHQVTQMGQEVILRCVPISNHLYFYWYRQILGQKVEFLVSFYNNEISEKSEIFDDQFSVERPDGSNFTLKIRSTKLEDSAMYFCASSEAWTDSNQPQHFGDGTRLSIL.

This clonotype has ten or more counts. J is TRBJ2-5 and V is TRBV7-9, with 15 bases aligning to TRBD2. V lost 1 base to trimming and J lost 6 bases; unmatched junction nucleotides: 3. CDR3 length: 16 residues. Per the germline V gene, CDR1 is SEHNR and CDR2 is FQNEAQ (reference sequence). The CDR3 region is CASSLGGTSGRKTQYF. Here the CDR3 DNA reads TGTGCCAGCAGCTTAGGTGGGACTAGCGGGAGGAAGACCCAGTACTTC.

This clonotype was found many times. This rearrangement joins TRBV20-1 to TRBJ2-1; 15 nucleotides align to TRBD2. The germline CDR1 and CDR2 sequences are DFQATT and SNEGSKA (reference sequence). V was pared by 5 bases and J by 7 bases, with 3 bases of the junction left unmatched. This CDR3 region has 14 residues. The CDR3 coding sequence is TGCAGTGCTTTTGGACTAGCGGGAGGGAATGAGCAGTTCTTC. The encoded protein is CSAFGLAGGNEQFF.

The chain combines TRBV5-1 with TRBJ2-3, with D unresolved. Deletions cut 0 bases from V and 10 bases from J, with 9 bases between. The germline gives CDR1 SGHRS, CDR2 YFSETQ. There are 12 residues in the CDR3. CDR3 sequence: CASSLDGFPQYF. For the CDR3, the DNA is TGCGCCAGCAGCTTGGACGGGTTTCCGCAGTATTTT.

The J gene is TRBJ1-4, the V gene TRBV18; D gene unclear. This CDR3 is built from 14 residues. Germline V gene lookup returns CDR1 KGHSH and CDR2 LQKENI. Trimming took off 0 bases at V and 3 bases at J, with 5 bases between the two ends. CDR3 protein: CASSPPTANEKLFF. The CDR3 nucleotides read TGTGCCAGCTCACCACCGACGGCTAATGAAAAACTGTTTTTT.

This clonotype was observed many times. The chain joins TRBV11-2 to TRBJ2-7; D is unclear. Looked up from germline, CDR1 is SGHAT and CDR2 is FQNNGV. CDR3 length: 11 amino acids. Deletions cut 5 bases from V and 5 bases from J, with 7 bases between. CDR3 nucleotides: TGTGCCAGCAGCACCTATGACGAGCAGTACTTC. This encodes CASSTYDEQYF.

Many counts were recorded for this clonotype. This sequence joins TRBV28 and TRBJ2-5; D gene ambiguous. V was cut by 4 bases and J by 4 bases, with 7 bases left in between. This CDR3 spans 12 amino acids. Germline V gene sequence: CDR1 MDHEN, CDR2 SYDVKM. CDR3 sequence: CASSYQRETQYF. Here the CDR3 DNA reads TGTGCCAGCAGTTACCAACGAGAGACCCAGTACTTC.

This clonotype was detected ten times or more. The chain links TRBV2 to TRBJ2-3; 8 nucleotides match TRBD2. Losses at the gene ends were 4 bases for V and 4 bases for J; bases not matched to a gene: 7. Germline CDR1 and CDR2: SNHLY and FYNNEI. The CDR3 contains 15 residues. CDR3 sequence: CASSVFAGGSDTQYF. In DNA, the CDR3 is TGTGCCAGCAGTGTGTTTGCGGGAGGTTCAGATACGCAGTATTTT.

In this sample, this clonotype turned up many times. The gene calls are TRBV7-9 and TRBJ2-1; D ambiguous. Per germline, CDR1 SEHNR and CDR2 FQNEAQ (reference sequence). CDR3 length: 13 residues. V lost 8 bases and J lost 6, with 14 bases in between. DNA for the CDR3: TGTGCCAGCGCCCCCTCCGTCTCCAATGAGCAGTTCTTC. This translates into CASAPSVSNEQFF.

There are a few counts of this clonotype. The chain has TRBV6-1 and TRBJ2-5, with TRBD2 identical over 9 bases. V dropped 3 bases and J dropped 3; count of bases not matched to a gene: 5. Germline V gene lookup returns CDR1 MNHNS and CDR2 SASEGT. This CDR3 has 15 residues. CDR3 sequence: CASSDYLAGKETQYF. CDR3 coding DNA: TGTGCCAGCAGTGACTATCTAGCGGGGAAAGAGACCCAGTACTTC.

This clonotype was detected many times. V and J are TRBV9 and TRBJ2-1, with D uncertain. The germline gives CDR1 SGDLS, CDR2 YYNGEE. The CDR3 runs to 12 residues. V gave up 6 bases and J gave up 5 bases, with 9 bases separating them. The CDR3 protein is CASTRLNNEQFF. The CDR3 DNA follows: TGTGCCAGCACCCGTCTAAACAATGAGCAGTTCTTC.

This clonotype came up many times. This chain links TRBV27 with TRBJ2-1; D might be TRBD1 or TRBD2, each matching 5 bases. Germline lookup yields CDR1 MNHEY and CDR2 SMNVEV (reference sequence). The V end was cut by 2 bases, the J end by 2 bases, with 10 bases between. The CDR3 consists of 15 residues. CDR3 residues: CASSLRGVTYNEQFF. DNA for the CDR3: TGTGCCAGCAGTTTAAGGGGAGTGACCTACAATGAGCAGTTCTTC.

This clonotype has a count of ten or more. CDR3 sequence (DNA): TGTGCCAGCAGCTTAGGAGAACTAGCGGGAGGGTTCAATGAGCAGTTCTTC. This gives the protein CASSLGELAGGFNEQFF. The rearrangement uses TRBV11-3 and TRBJ2-1; 13 bases are a match to TRBD2. This CDR3 is 17 amino acids long. CDR1 is SGHNT, CDR2 YENEEA, per germline. V lost 1 base, J lost 6 bases, and 6 bases stayed unmatched. Combining the CDR3 with reference TRBV11-3 and TRBJ2-1 gives the whole variable domain EAGVVQSPRYKIIEKKQPVAFWCNPISGHNTLYWYLQNLGQGPELLIRYENEEAVDDSQLPKDRFSAERLKGVDSTLKIQPAELGDSAVYLCASSLGELAGGFNEQFFGPGTRLTVL.

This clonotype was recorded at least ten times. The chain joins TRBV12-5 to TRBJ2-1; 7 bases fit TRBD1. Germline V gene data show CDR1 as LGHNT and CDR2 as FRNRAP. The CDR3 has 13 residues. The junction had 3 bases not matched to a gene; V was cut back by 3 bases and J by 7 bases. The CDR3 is CASGFPQGNEQFF. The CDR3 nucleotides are TGTGCTAGTGGTTTCCCACAGGGGAATGAGCAGTTCTTC.

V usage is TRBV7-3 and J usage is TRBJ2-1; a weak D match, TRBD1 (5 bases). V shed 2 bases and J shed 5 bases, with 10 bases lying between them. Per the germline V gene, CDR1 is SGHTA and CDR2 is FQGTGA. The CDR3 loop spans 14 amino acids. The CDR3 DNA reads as TGTGCCAGCAGCTTACAGGGAAATGACAATGAGCAGTTCTTC. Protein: CASSLQGNDNEQFF.

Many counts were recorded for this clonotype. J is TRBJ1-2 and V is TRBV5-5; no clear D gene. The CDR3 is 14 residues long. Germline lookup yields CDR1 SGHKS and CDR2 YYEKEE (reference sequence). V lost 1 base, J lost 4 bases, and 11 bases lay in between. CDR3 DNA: TGTGCCAGCAGCTTGCCCGGGGTGAGCTATGGCTACACCTTC. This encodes CASSLPGVSYGYTF.

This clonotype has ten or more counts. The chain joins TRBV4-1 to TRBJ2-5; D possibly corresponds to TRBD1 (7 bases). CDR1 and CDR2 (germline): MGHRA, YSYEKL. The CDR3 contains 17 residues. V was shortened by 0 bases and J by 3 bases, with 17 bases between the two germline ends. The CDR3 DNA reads TGCGCCAGCAGCCAAGAAGGTATCGGGGGACAGAAAGAGACCCAGTACTTC. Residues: CASSQEGIGGQKETQYF.

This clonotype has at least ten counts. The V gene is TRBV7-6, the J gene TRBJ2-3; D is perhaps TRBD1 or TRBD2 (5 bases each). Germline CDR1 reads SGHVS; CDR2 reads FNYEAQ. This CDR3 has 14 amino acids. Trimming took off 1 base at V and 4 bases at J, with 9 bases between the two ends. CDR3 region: CASSLVEGPDTQYF. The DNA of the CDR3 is TGTGCCAGCAGCTTAGTTGAGGGGCCAGATACGCAGTATTTT.

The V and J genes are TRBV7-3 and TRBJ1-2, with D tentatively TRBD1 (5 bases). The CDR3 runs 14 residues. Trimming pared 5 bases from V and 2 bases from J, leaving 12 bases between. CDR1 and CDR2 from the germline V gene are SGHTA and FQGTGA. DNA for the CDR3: TGTGCCAGCAGCCCCGGTGAGGGGAACTATGGCTACACCTTC. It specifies CASSPGEGNYGYTF.

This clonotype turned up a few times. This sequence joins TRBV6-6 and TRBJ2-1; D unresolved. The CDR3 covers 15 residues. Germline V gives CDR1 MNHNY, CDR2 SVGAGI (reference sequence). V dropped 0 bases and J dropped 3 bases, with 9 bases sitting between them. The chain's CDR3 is CASSYSLDGYNEQFF. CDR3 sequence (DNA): TGTGCCAGCAGTTACTCCCTTGACGGCTACAATGAGCAGTTCTTC.

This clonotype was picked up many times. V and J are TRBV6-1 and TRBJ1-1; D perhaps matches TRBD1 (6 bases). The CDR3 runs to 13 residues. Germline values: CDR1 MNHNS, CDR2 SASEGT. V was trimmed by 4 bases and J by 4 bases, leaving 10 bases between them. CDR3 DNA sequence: TGTGCCAGCAGTGCCACAGGGAGCACTGAAGCTTTCTTT. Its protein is CASSATGSTEAFF.